The rows below give T cell receptor beta chains drawn from one sample of a study of blood T cell repertoires in COVID-19. Measured with immunoSEQ multiplex PCR; TCRdb has only the in-frame clones, and not every one. This sample yields tens of thousands of clones, of which roughly 84% are seen a single time; roughly a sixth belongs to the top ten. Sequenced sample: peripheral blood. The receptors originated from a man aged 70-80 years with active COVID-19. The CDR3 runs from the conserved cysteine through the conserved F or W. Each record gives: J gene, V gene, clone size, D gene, CDR3 length, CDR3 protein, CDR3 DNA. The D gene is left open where the match is weak. Clone size is shown for a subset of rows, as once, few, many or a class of expanded clone.

J gene: TRBJ2-1; V gene: TRBV7-2; clone size: -; D gene: -; CDR3 length: 13; CDR3 protein: CASSSRVYNEQFF; CDR3 DNA: TGTGCCAGCAGCTCCCGGGTCTACAATGAGCAGTTCTTC
J gene: TRBJ1-2; V gene: TRBV28; clone size: -; D gene: -; CDR3 length: 13; CDR3 protein: CASSRSEEAAYTF; CDR3 DNA: TGTGCCAGCAGCCGGAGTGAGGAAGCGGCCTACACCTTC
J gene: TRBJ2-3; V gene: TRBV6-6; clone size: -; D gene: TRBD2; CDR3 length: 15; CDR3 protein: CASSWTSGSGDTQYF; CDR3 DNA: TGTGCCAGCAGTTGGACTAGCGGGAGTGGCGATACGCAGTATTTT
J gene: TRBJ1-6; V gene: TRBV9; clone size: once; D gene: -; CDR3 length: 15; CDR3 protein: CASSVEGVGWSPLHF; CDR3 DNA: TGTGCCAGCAGCGTAGAGGGAGTAGGGTGGTCACCCCTCCACTTT
J gene: TRBJ2-3; V gene: TRBV5-1; clone size: -; D gene: TRBD2; CDR3 length: 13; CDR3 protein: CASSAGGTDTQYF; CDR3 DNA: TGCGCCAGCAGCGCGGGGGGCACAGATACGCAGTATTTT
J gene: TRBJ1-4; V gene: TRBV5-1; clone size: -; D gene: -; CDR3 length: 14; CDR3 protein: CASSLFNAREKLFF; CDR3 DNA: TGCGCCAGCAGCTTGTTTAACGCCCGGGAAAAACTGTTTTTT
J gene: TRBJ1-5; V gene: TRBV24-1; clone size: -; D gene: TRBD1; CDR3 length: 16; CDR3 protein: CATSDLGGQGNQPQHF; CDR3 DNA: TGTGCCACCAGTGATTTGGGGGGACAGGGGAATCAGCCCCAGCATTTT
J gene: TRBJ1-2; V gene: TRBV4-1; clone size: -; D gene: -; CDR3 length: 15; CDR3 protein: CASSQSPTGNYGYTF; CDR3 DNA: TGCGCCAGCAGCCAATCCCCGACAGGTAACTATGGCTACACCTTC
J gene: TRBJ1-3; V gene: TRBV7-9; clone size: -; D gene: TRBD1; CDR3 length: 15; CDR3 protein: CASRPTGGGGDTIYF; CDR3 DNA: TGTGCCAGCAGACCAACAGGGGGCGGAGGAGACACCATATATTTT
J gene: TRBJ2-5; V gene: TRBV5-6; clone size: -; D gene: -; CDR3 length: 18; CDR3 protein: CASSPDGVGDWYQETQYF; CDR3 DNA: TGTGCCAGCAGCCCGGACGGGGTCGGGGATTGGTACCAAGAGACCCAGTACTTC
J gene: TRBJ2-1; V gene: TRBV5-4; clone size: -; D gene: TRBD2; CDR3 length: 19; CDR3 protein: CASSLGGLAGVRSYNEQFF; CDR3 DNA: TGTGCCAGCAGCTTGGGAGGACTAGCGGGAGTTCGGTCCTACAATGAGCAGTTCTTC
J gene: TRBJ2-5; V gene: TRBV4-2; clone size: -; D gene: TRBD2; CDR3 length: 14; CDR3 protein: CASSQGLAGETQYF; CDR3 DNA: TGTGCCAGCAGCCAAGGTCTAGCGGGGGAGACCCAGTACTTC
J gene: TRBJ2-5; V gene: TRBV28; clone size: -; D gene: TRBD2; CDR3 length: 15; CDR3 protein: CASRVAGGGGETQYF; CDR3 DNA: TGTGCCAGCAGGGTAGCGGGAGGGGGAGGGGAGACCCAGTACTTC
J gene: TRBJ1-3; V gene: TRBV11-2; clone size: -; D gene: -; CDR3 length: 17; CDR3 protein: CASSLAHLGASGNTIYF; CDR3 DNA: TGTGCCAGCAGCTTAGCTCATCTAGGGGCCTCTGGAAACACCATATATTTT
J gene: TRBJ1-2; V gene: TRBV19; clone size: -; D gene: -; CDR3 length: 13; CDR3 protein: CASSAQGRYGYTF; CDR3 DNA: TGTGCCAGTAGTGCTCAGGGCCGGTATGGCTACACCTTC
J gene: TRBJ1-3; V gene: TRBV12-3/TRBV12-4; clone size: -; D gene: -; CDR3 length: 13; CDR3 protein: CASRRLSGNTIYF; CDR3 DNA: TGTGCCAGCAGGCGCCTCTCTGGAAACACCATATATTTT
J gene: TRBJ1-5; V gene: TRBV19; clone size: -; D gene: TRBD1; CDR3 length: 16; CDR3 protein: CASSAGTGRGNQPQHF; CDR3 DNA: TGTGCCAGTAGTGCCGGGACAGGGAGGGGTAATCAGCCCCAGCATTTT
J gene: TRBJ2-3; V gene: TRBV15; clone size: -; D gene: TRBD2; CDR3 length: 16; CDR3 protein: CATSRGLAGSADTQYF; CDR3 DNA: TGTGCCACCAGCAGGGGACTAGCGGGATCTGCAGATACGCAGTATTTT
J gene: TRBJ2-5; V gene: TRBV7-2; clone size: -; D gene: TRBD2; CDR3 length: 16; CDR3 protein: CASSPRTSGIGGTQYF; CDR3 DNA: TGTGCCAGCAGCCCCCGGACTAGCGGAATCGGGGGGACCCAGTACTTC
J gene: TRBJ1-1; V gene: TRBV29-1; clone size: few; D gene: -; CDR3 length: 13; CDR3 protein: CSVERARNTEAFF; CDR3 DNA: TGCAGCGTTGAGAGGGCTCGGAACACTGAAGCTTTCTTT
J gene: TRBJ2-7; V gene: TRBV7-9; clone size: -; D gene: -; CDR3 length: 14; CDR3 protein: CASELGGVLYEQYF; CDR3 DNA: TGTGCCAGCGAGTTGGGGGGAGTTCTTTACGAGCAGTACTTC
J gene: TRBJ2-7; V gene: TRBV6-2/TRBV6-3; clone size: few; D gene: -; CDR3 length: 13; CDR3 protein: CASSYGTNYEQYF; CDR3 DNA: TGTGCCAGCAGTTACGGCACTAACTACGAGCAGTACTTC
J gene: TRBJ2-5; V gene: TRBV4-2; clone size: -; D gene: TRBD2; CDR3 length: 14; CDR3 protein: CASSERGARETQYF; CDR3 DNA: TGTGCCAGCAGCGAGCGGGGGGCGCGGGAGACCCAGTACTTC
J gene: TRBJ1-5; V gene: TRBV28; clone size: -; D gene: -; CDR3 length: 13; CDR3 protein: CASITRGYQPQHF; CDR3 DNA: TGTGCCAGCATCACCAGGGGTTATCAGCCCCAGCATTTT
J gene: TRBJ1-1; V gene: TRBV6-2/TRBV6-3; clone size: -; D gene: -; CDR3 length: 14; CDR3 protein: CASSYGSINTEAFF; CDR3 DNA: TGTGCCAGCAGTTACGGTTCTATTAACACTGAAGCTTTCTTT
J gene: TRBJ2-5; V gene: TRBV7-9; clone size: once; D gene: -; CDR3 length: 15; CDR3 protein: CASSLALAGSETQYF; CDR3 DNA: TGTGCCAGCAGCTTAGCGCTGGCGGGGTCAGAGACCCAGTACTTC